These 27 T cell receptor beta chains were sequenced from one sample in a study of blood T cells in healthy people across ages (dated by TCRdb to between 2015 and 2016). To prepare the library, 5' RACE was applied. The listed sequencing device is Illumina HiSeq 2500. A second PCR of about 7 to 12 cycles was run with a J-beta primer mix and a sample-barcoded 5' primer. TCRdb reran the public reads through fastp at Q25 and MiXCR, keeping productive beta chains. Every CDR3 protein is listed once, alongside the most common genes and DNA of its rows. This sample lists some 1 million distinct CDR3 sequences; under 55% were detected once. The top ten clonotypes cover approximately 17% of the sample. What was sequenced was blood. These receptor sequences come from a woman in her fifties or sixties in good health.

This rearrangement joins TRBV9 to TRBJ2-3; 8 bases match TRBD1. Germline V gene lookup returns CDR1 SGDLS and CDR2 YYNGEE. This CDR3 has 17 residues. Trimming removed 1 base from V and 0 bases from J; junction bases left unmatched: 7. The CDR3 loop is CASSVTGGTTSTDTQYF. As DNA, the CDR3 is TGTGCCAGCAGCGTAACAGGGGGTACAACTAGCACAGATACGCAGTATTTT.

The V gene is TRBV18, the J gene TRBJ1-2, with D unresolved. V shed 1 base and J shed 4 bases, with 7 bases lying between them. The CDR3 is 13 amino acids. The germline gives CDR1 KGHSH, CDR2 LQKENI. The CDR3 DNA follows: TGTGCCAGCTCACCACTACAGTTCTATGGCTACACCTTC. It yields the protein CASSPLQFYGYTF.

This clonotype has only a few counts. One base away lies a much larger clone, so this may be a sequencing read error. The gene calls are TRBV9 and TRBJ2-5; 8 positions agree with TRBD2. V lost 4 bases and J lost 11; bases outside the gene matches: 16. This CDR3 has 15 residues. CDR1 and CDR2 (germline): SGDLS, YYNGEE. The CDR3 spells CASSLEASRGGEQYF. CDR3 sequence (DNA): TGTGCCAGCAGCCTAGAGGCTAGCCGGGGGGGGGAGCAGTACTTC.

The table lists this clonotype with a few counts. The chain is built from TRBV29-1 and TRBJ2-3; D may be TRBD2 (6 bases). The CDR3 contains 15 residues. Germline V gene lookup returns CDR1 SQVTM and CDR2 ANQGSEA. The V end was cut by 3 bases, the J end by 7 bases, with 20 bases between. The CDR3 DNA sequence: TGCAGCGTTGAGGGTAGCGGACCCTCCCGGAATACGCAGTATTTT. Translation gives CSVEGSGPSRNTQYF.

The chain has TRBV27 and TRBJ1-1; a possible D gene is TRBD1 (6 bases). Trimming shortened V by 6 bases and J by 3 bases, and 14 bases separated the two germline ends. Looked up from germline, CDR1 is MNHEY and CDR2 is SMNVEV (reference sequence). This CDR3 contains 14 residues. CDR3 bases: TGTGCCAGCAGGACAGGATTCGAGGACACTGAAGCTTTCTTT. Translating it yields CASRTGFEDTEAFF.

V gene TRBV6-1 combines with J gene TRBJ2-1; TRBD2 agrees at 13 bases. V dropped 5 bases and J dropped 0; count of bases not matched to a gene: 13. Germline values: CDR1 MNHNS, CDR2 SASEGT. The CDR3 length is 20 residues. The CDR3 bases are TGTGCCAGCAGTCGAGGGACTAGCGGGGATACTAGGAGCTCCTACAATGAGCAGTTCTTC. This encodes CASSRGTSGDTRSSYNEQFF.

The chain has TRBV10-3 and TRBJ2-1, with TRBD1 matching over 9 bases. Germline values: CDR1 ENHRY, CDR2 SYGVKD. Germline trimming cut 5 bases from V and 6 bases from J; bases unmatched to any gene: 8. There are 15 residues in the CDR3. CDR3 residues: CAISIGTGKSNEQFF. Here the CDR3 DNA reads TGTGCCATCAGTATCGGGACAGGGAAAAGCAATGAGCAGTTCTTC.

This chain connects TRBV6-5 to TRBJ2-1; 7 nucleotides agree with TRBD1. Germline V CDR1 and CDR2: MNHEY, SVGAGI. V dropped 7 bases and J dropped 0; count of bases not matched to a gene: 6. CDR3 length equals 15 residues. CDR3 DNA sequence: TGTGCCAGCAACCGACAGGGCTTCTCCTACAATGAGCAGTTCTTC. Protein sequence: CASNRQGFSYNEQFF.

The chain carries TRBV13 and TRBJ2-5; D may be TRBD1 or TRBD2 (5 bases each). The CDR3 has 14 amino acids. Trimming stripped 6 bases from V and 5 bases from J, with 16 bases between. Germline loops: CDR1 PRHDT, CDR2 FYEKMQ (reference sequence). CDR3: CASRSWGEGETQYF. The CDR3 DNA follows: TGTGCCAGCAGATCTTGGGGCGAGGGGGAGACCCAGTACTTC.

This sequence joins TRBV5-1 and TRBJ2-1; D not certain. The tail of the sequence fits TRBJ2-7 better, so the J call may be wrong. The CDR3 contains 14 residues. The germline CDR1 and CDR2 sequences are SGHRS and YFSETQ. CDR3 residues: CASSQENPRNEQYF. Here the CDR3 DNA reads TGCGCCAGCAGCCAAGAGAACCCCCGCAATGAGCAGTACTTC.

This chain uses TRBV6-2 or TRBV6-3 with TRBJ2-5, with 9 bases identical to TRBD2. This CDR3 comprises 15 residues. V lost 10 bases to trimming and J lost 2 bases; unmatched junction nucleotides: 11. Germline-derived CDR1 and CDR2 are MNHEY and SVGEGT. CDR3 nucleotide sequence: TGTGCCACCGTCCGTCTTAGCGGGGGTCAAGAGACCCAGTACTTC. Its translation: CATVRLSGGQETQYF.

V and J are TRBV20-1 and TRBJ2-1; 9 bases align to TRBD2. Losses at the gene ends were 0 bases for V and 1 base for J; bases not matched to a gene: 13. This CDR3 spans 19 amino acids. Germline assignment: CDR1 DFQATT and CDR2 SNEGSKA (reference sequence). CDR3 residues: CSARDHGREGPGSYNEQFF. In DNA, the CDR3 is TGCAGTGCTAGAGATCACGGGCGGGAGGGCCCAGGGTCCTACAATGAGCAGTTCTTC.

The chain links TRBV27 to TRBJ2-1; 14 bases align to TRBD2. Germline V lookup: CDR1 MNHEY, CDR2 SMNVEV (reference sequence). V lost 7 bases and J lost 9; bases outside the gene matches: 11. There are 16 residues in the CDR3. CDR3 residues: CASTSGLAGGISEQFF. The CDR3 region has the DNA TGTGCCAGCACCAGTGGACTAGCGGGAGGTATTAGTGAGCAGTTCTTC.

The gene calls are TRBV7-9 and TRBJ2-5; possibly TRBD2 for D (5 bases). V was cut by 2 bases and J by 4 bases, with 14 bases left in between. From germline, CDR1 is SEHNR and CDR2 FQNEAQ (reference sequence). The CDR3 sequence is 15 residues long. The CDR3 nucleotides are TGTGCCAGCAGCTTACGAGCGGCCGGGCGAGAGACCCAGTACTTC. Protein sequence: CASSLRAAGRETQYF.

J is TRBJ2-3 and V is TRBV20-1; the match to TRBD2 covers 11 bases. The CDR3 spans 15 residues. The junction had 8 bases not matched to a gene; V was cut back by 3 bases and J by 6 bases. The germline V gene has CDR1 DFQATT and CDR2 SNEGSKA (reference sequence). CDR3 sequence reads: CSASNPSGRYDTQYF. DNA for the CDR3: TGCAGTGCTAGTAATCCTAGCGGGAGGTATGATACGCAGTATTTT.

This clonotype was recorded many times. The chain recombines TRBV13 with TRBJ2-3; no clear D gene. Trimming took 2 bases from V and 2 from J, leaving 8 bases between them. CDR3 length: 14 amino acids. Germline V CDR1 and CDR2: PRHDT, FYEKMQ (reference sequence). The CDR3 DNA follows: TGTGCCAGCAGCTTACCTGGGTCCACAGATACGCAGTATTTT. This translates into CASSLPGSTDTQYF.

This clonotype was observed a few times. V is TRBV7-9 and J is TRBJ1-4; 8 nucleotides align to TRBD1. V lost 5 bases, J lost 3 bases, and 8 bases stayed unmatched. CDR3 size: 16 residues. CDR1 and CDR2 (germline): SEHNR, FQNEAQ (reference sequence). The CDR3 nucleotides are TGTGCCAGCAGCCCCGCGGACAGGGTCGCTAATGAAAAACTGTTTTTT. This codes for CASSPADRVANEKLFF.

The V gene is TRBV5-6, the J gene TRBJ2-1; TRBD2 matches 7 bases. Germline CDR1 reads SGHDT; CDR2 reads YYEEEE. V was clipped by 4 bases and J by 7 bases; unmatched bases: 14. The CDR3 is 16 amino acids. The CDR3 DNA reads TGTGCCAGCAGCCCGAACCTAGCGGTTCCACCTAATGAGCAGTTCTTC. This encodes CASSPNLAVPPNEQFF.

This chain uses TRBV3-1 with TRBJ2-7; D is perhaps TRBD1 or TRBD2 (5 bases each). The germline V gene encodes CDR1 LGHDT and CDR2 YNNKEL (reference sequence). Trimming removed 1 base from V and 3 bases from J, with 13 bases in between. The CDR3 contains 15 residues. The chain's CDR3 is CASSQGLLGDYEQYF. CDR3 nucleotide sequence: TGTGCCAGCAGCCAAGGACTCCTGGGGGACTACGAGCAGTACTTC.

This clonotype came up a few times. The chain uses TRBV10-3 and TRBJ1-1; a weak D match, TRBD1 (5 bases). CDR3 size: 15 residues. V was cut by 6 bases and J by 0 bases, with 14 bases left in between. Germline V gives CDR1 ENHRY, CDR2 SYGVKD. The CDR3 DNA is TGTGCCATCAGCTTCGACAGAGATCTGAACACTGAAGCTTTCTTT. This encodes CAISFDRDLNTEAFF.

There are many counts of this clonotype. The rearrangement uses TRBV2 and TRBJ2-3; TRBD2 aligns across 7 bases. With V trimmed by 2 bases and J by 5 bases, 7 bases remained unmatched. The CDR3 consists of 15 residues. The germline CDR1 and CDR2 sequences are SNHLY and FYNNEI. Written as DNA, the CDR3 is TGTGCCAGCAGTGAATCGCGGGAGACCGGAGATACGCAGTATTTT. Translation: CASSESRETGDTQYF.

The chain employs TRBV20-1 and TRBJ2-1; D may be TRBD2 (5 bases). The V gene's germline CDR1 is DFQATT and CDR2 SNEGSKA (reference sequence). The length of the CDR3 is 13 residues. V lost 6 bases and J 4 bases, leaving 13 bases between the germline ends. CDR3 nucleotide sequence: TGCAGTGCCGTGGATTCGGGGTACAATGAGCAGTTCTTC. Amino acids: CSAVDSGYNEQFF.

The V call is TRBV6-5, the J call TRBJ2-1; no definite D call. Germline-derived CDR1 and CDR2 are MNHEY and SVGAGI. CDR3 length equals 11 residues. V was clipped by 6 bases and J by 6 bases, with 6 bases between them. In nucleotides, the CDR3 is TGTGCCAGCAGGACAACCAATGAGCAGTTCTTC. It is translated as CASRTTNEQFF.

This clonotype has only a few counts. This chain links TRBV5-1 with TRBJ2-7; 7 nucleotides agree with TRBD2. This CDR3 has 16 residues. Trimming cost V 1 base and J 0 bases; bases outside gene matches: 7. Germline V CDR1 and CDR2: SGHRS, YFSETQ. The CDR3 is CASSLTQGGSSYEQYF. The DNA for the CDR3 is TGCGCCAGCAGCTTGACCCAAGGCGGGAGCTCCTACGAGCAGTACTTC.

This clonotype was observed once. This sequence joins TRBV5-1 and TRBJ2-1, with 8 bases matching TRBD2. From germline, CDR1 is SGHRS and CDR2 YFSETQ. CDR3 size: 16 residues. Unmatched junction bases numbered 8, after V lost 0 bases and J lost 6 bases. DNA of the CDR3: TGCGCCAGCAGCTTGGTGGCTCGAGCGGGAGCCAATGAGCAGTTCTTC. Protein sequence: CASSLVARAGANEQFF.

This clonotype occurred a few times. V gene TRBV5-1 combines with J gene TRBJ2-7; TRBD2 might be the D (5 bases). The CDR3 is 17 amino acids. Germline V gene sequence: CDR1 SGHRS, CDR2 YFSETQ. Trimming stripped 1 base from V and 2 bases from J, with 19 bases between. The CDR3 loop is CASSLSGIGNQAYEQYF. CDR3 nucleotide sequence: TGCGCCAGCAGCTTGAGTGGTATCGGGAACCAAGCCTACGAGCAGTACTTC.

This clonotype has more than one count but fewer than ten. V gene TRBV20-1 combines with J gene TRBJ2-4; 9 bases agree with TRBD1. The V gene's germline CDR1 is DFQATT and CDR2 SNEGSKA (reference sequence). The CDR3 spans 14 residues. The V segment lost 0 bases and the J segment 13 bases; nucleotides outside the gene matches: 10. This chain's CDR3 is CSARDNRGRKEQYF. The CDR3 bases are TGCAGTGCTAGAGATAACAGGGGGCGTAAGGAGCAGTACTTC.